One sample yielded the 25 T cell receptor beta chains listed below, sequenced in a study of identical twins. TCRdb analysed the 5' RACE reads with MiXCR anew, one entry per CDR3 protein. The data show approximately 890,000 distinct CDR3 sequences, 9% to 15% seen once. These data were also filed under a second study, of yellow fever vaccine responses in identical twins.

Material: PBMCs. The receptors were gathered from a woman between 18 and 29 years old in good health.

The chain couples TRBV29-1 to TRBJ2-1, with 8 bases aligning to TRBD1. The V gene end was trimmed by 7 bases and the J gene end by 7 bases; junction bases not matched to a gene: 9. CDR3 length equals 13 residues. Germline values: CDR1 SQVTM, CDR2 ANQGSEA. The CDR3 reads CSAKQGAWNEQFF. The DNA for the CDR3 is TGCAGCGCTAAGCAGGGGGCGTGGAATGAGCAGTTCTTC.

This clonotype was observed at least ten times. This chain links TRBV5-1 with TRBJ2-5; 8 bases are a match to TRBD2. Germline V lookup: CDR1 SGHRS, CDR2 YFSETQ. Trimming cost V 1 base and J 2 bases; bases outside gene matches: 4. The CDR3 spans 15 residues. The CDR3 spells CASSLNGGRQETQYF. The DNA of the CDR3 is TGCGCCAGCAGCTTGAATGGCGGGAGGCAAGAGACCCAGTACTTC.

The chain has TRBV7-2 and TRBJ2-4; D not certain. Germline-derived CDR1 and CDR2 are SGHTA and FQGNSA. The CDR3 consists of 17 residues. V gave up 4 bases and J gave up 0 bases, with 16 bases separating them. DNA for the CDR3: TGTGCCAGCAGCTCCCAGTTCGTCCCTCTAGCCAAAAACATTCAGTACTTC. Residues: CASSSQFVPLAKNIQYF.

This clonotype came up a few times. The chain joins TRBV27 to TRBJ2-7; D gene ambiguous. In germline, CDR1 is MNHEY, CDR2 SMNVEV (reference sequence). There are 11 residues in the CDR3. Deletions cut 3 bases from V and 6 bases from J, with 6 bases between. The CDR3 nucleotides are TGTGCCAGCAGTTTCAGTCTCGAGCAGTACGTC. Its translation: CASSFSLEQYV.

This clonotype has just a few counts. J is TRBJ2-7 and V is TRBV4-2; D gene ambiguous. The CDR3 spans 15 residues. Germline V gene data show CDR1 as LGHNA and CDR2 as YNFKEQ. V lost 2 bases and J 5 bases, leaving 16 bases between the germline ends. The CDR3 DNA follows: TGTGCCAGCAGCCAACCAACTCGGCCTCTCGACGAGCAGTACTTC. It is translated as CASSQPTRPLDEQYF.

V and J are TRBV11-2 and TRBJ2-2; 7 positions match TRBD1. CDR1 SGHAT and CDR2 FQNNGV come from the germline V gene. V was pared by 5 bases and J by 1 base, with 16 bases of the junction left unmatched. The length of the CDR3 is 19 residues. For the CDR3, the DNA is TGTGCCAGCAGCGTCCCGGGACAGCTCCTTCGGGGGAACACCGGGGAGCTGTTTTTT. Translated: CASSVPGQLLRGNTGELFF.

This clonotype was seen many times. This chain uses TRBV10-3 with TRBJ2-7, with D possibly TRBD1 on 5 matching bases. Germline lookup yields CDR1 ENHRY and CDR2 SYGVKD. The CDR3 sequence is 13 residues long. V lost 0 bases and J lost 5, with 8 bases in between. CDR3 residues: CAISESGRDEQYF. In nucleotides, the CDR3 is TGTGCCATCAGTGAGTCAGGCAGGGACGAGCAGTACTTC.

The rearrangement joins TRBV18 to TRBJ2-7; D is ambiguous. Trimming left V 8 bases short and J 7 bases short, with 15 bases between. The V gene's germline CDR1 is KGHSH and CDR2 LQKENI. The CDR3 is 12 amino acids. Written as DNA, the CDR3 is TGTGCCAGCGGCGAAGCCCCCTGGGAGCAGTACTTC. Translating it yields CASGEAPWEQYF.

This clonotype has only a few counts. The CDR3 DNA sequence: TGTGCCAGCTCACACCTTGGGACAGAGAACACCGGGGAGCTGTTTTTT. Protein: CASSHLGTENTGELFF. V and J are TRBV18 and TRBJ2-2, with 7 bases that match TRBD1. CDR3 length equals 16 residues. Trimming at V came to 4 bases and at J to 1 base, leaving 6 bases not matched to a gene. CDR1 and CDR2 from the germline V gene are KGHSH and LQKENI. The whole variable domain, filled in from reference TRBV18 and TRBJ2-2, reads NAGVMQNPRHLVRRRGQEARLRCSPMKGHSHVYWYRQLPEEGLKFMVYLQKENIIDESGMPKERFSAEFPKEGPSILRIQQVVRGDSAAYFCASSHLGTENTGELFFGEGSRLTVL.

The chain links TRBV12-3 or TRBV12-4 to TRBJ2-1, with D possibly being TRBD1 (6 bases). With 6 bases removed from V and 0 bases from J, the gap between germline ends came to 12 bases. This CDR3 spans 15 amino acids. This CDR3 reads CASRNQGSSYNEQFF. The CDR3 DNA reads TGTGCCAGCAGGAATCAGGGGAGCTCCTACAATGAGCAGTTCTTC.

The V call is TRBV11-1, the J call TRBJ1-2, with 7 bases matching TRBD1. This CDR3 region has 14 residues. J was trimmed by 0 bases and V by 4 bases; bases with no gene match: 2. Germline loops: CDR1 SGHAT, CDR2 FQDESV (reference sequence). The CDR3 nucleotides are TGTGCCAGCAGCTGGGACAGTTCTAACTATGGCTACACCTTC. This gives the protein CASSWDSSNYGYTF.

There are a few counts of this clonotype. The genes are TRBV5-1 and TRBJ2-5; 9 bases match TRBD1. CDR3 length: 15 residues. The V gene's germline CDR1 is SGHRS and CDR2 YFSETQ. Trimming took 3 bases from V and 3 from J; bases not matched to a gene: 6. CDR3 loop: CASSSQGAGEETQYF. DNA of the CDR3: TGCGCCAGCAGCTCACAGGGGGCGGGAGAAGAGACCCAGTACTTC.

CDR3 amino acids: CSARAQGGEQYV. The CDR3 nucleotides are TGCAGTGCTAGAGCTCAGGGGGGCGAGCAGTACGTC. The V call is TRBV20-1, the J call TRBJ2-7; D is possibly TRBD1 (7 bases). Trimming stripped 1 base from V and 6 bases from J, with 10 bases between. In germline, CDR1 is DFQATT, CDR2 SNEGSKA (reference sequence). The length of the CDR3 is 12 residues.

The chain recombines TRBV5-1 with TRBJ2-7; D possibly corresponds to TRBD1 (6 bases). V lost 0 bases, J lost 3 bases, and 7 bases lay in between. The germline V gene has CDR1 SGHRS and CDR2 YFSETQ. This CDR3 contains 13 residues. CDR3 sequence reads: CASSLGGLYEQYF. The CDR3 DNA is TGCGCCAGCAGCTTGGGGGGGCTCTACGAGCAGTACTTC. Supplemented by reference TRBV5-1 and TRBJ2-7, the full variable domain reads KAGVTQTPRYLIKTRGQQVTLSCSPISGHRSVSWYQQTPGQGLQFLFEYFSETQRNKGNFPGRFSGRQFSNSRSEMNVSTLELGDSALYLCASSLGGLYEQYFGPGTRLTVT.

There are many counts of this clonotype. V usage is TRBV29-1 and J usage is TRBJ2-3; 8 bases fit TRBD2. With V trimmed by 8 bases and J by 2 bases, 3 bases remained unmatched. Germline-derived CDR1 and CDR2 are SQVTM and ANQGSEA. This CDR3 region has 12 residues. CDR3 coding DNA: TGCAGCACGGGGGGGAACACAGATACGCAGTATTTT. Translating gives CSTGGNTDTQYF.

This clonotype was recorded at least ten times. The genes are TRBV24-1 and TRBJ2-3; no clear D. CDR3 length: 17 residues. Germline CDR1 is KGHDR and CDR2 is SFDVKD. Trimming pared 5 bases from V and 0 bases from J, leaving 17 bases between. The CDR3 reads CATSARRTLTSTDTQYF. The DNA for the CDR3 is TGTGCCACCAGTGCCCGACGGACGTTGACTAGCACAGATACGCAGTATTTT.

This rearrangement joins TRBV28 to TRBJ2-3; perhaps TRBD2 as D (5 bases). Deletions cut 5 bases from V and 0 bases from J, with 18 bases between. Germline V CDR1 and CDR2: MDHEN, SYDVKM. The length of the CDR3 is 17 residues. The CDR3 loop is CASSPASWEPSTDTQYF. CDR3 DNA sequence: TGTGCCAGCAGTCCCGCTTCTTGGGAGCCTAGCACAGATACGCAGTATTTT.

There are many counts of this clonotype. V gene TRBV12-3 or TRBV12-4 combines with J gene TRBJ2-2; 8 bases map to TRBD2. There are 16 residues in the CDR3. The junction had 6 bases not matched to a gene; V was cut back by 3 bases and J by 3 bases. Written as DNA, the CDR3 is TGTGCCAGCAGTTTGTTAGCGGGGAAGGACACCGGGGAGCTGTTTTTT. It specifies CASSLLAGKDTGELFF.

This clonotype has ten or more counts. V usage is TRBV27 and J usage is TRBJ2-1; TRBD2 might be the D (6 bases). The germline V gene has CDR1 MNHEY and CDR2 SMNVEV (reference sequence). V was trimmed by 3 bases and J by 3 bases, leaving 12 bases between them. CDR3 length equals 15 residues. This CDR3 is CASSFRDSSYNEQFF. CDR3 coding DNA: TGTGCCAGCAGTTTTCGGGACTCGAGCTACAATGAGCAGTTCTTC.

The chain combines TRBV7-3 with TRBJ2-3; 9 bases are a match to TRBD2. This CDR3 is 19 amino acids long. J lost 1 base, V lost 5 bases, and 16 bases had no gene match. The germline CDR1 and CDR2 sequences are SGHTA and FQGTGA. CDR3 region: CASSPKAPGTSSRTDTQYF. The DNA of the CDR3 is TGTGCCAGCAGCCCTAAAGCCCCGGGGACTAGCAGTCGCACAGATACGCAGTATTTT.

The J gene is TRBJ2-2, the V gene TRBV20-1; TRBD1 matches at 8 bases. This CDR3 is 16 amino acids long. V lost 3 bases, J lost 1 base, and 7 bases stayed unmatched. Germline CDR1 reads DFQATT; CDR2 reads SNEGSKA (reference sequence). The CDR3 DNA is TGCAGTGCTAGGAAAACCGGGACAGGGAACACCGGGGAGCTGTTTTTT. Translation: CSARKTGTGNTGELFF.

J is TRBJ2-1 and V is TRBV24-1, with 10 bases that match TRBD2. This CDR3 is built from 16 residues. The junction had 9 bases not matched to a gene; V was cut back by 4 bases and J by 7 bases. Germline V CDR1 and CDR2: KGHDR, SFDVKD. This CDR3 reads CATSESSGRAGNEQFF. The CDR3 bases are TGTGCCACCAGTGAATCCAGCGGGAGGGCCGGTAATGAGCAGTTCTTC.

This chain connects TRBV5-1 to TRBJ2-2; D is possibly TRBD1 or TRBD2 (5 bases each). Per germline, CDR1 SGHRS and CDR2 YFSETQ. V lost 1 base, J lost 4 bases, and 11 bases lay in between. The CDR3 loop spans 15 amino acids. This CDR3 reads CASSLMWDPTGELFF. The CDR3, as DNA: TGCGCCAGCAGCTTGATGTGGGACCCCACCGGGGAGCTGTTTTTT.

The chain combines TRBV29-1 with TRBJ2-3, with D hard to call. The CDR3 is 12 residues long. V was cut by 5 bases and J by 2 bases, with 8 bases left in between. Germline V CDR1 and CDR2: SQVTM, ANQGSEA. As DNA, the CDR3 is TGCAGCGTTCGACTCTACACAGATACGCAGTATTTT. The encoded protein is CSVRLYTDTQYF.

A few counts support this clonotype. The CDR3 protein is CSARGRGLRYGYTF. The CDR3 DNA follows: TGCAGTGCTAGAGGCAGGGGGCTTAGGTATGGCTACACCTTC. This chain uses TRBV20-1 with TRBJ1-2, with 8 bases lining up with TRBD1. Trimming at V came to 1 base and at J to 5 bases, leaving 6 bases not matched to a gene. CDR3 length: 14 residues. CDR1 is DFQATT and CDR2 is SNEGSKA in the germline V gene (reference sequence).